This T cell receptor (beta chain) comes out of a study of T cell repertoires in cytomegalovirus infection. Turning to the study itself: The authors used CMV epitopes that were HLA-C-restricted (recently identified) and HLA-B-restricted (well studied). Study-wide results and caveats: CMV-specific TCR beta clonotypes restricted by HLA-C dominated the ex vivo response.

In this sample, this clonotype turned up many times. The antigen remains unidentified. One entry per CDR3 protein results from TCRdb running MiXCR on the reads. The table has about 350,000 distinct CDR3 sequences, roughly 34% seen once; the top ten hold roughly 13%. Between the trimmed V and J ends, which lost 5 bases and 4 bases, there was a span of 11 bases. The CDR3 sequence is 13 residues long. Germline CDR1 reads SGHTA; CDR2 reads FQGNSA. The chain uses TRBV7-2 and TRBJ1-2; tentatively, D is TRBD1 (5 bases). This material consisted of cultured PBMCs, taken from culture after CMV antigen stimulation. The sequence derives from a human donor in good health (CMV status not recorded). Some clones in this sample may be carry-over from other donors' samples. The CDR3 nucleotides read TGTGCCAGCAGCCCAGAGACAGTCTATGGCTACACCTTC. Translated, it gives CASSPETVYGYTF.